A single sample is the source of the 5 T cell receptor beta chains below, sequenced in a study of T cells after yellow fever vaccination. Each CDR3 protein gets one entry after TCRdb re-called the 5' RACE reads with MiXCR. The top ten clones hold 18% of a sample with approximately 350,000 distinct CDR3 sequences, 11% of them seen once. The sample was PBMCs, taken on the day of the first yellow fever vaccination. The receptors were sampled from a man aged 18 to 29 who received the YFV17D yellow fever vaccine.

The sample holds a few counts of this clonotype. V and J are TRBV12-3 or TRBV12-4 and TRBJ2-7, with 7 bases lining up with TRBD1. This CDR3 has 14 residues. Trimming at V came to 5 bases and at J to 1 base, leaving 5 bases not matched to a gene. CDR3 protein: CASSRNRGSYEQYF. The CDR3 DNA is TGTGCCAGCAGTCGGAACAGGGGTTCCTACGAGCAGTACTTC.

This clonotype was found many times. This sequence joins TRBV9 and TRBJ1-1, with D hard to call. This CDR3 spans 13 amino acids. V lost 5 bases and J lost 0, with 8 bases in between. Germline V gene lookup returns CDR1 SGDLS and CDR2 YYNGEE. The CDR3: CASRDGLNTEAFF. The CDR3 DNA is TGTGCCAGCAGAGACGGCTTGAACACTGAAGCTTTCTTT.

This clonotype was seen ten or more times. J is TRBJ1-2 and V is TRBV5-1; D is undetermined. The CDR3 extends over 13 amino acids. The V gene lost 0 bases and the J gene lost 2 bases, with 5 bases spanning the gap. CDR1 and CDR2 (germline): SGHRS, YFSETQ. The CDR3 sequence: CASSLAVNYGYTF. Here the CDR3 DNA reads TGCGCCAGCAGCTTGGCAGTCAACTATGGCTACACCTTC.

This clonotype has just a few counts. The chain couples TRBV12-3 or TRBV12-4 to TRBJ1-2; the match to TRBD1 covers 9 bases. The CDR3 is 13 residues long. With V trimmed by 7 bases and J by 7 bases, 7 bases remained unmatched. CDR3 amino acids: CASTLGTGLGYTF. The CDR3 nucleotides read TGTGCCAGCACCTTAGGGACAGGGCTTGGCTACACCTTC.

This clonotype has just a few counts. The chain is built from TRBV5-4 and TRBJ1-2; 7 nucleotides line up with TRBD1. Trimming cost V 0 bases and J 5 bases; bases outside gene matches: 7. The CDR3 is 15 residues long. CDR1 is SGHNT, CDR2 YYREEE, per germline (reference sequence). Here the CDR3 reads CASSLEGGWGYGYTF. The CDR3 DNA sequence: TGTGCCAGCAGCTTGGAAGGGGGCTGGGGATATGGCTACACCTTC.